This T cell receptor beta chain comes out of a study of blood T cells in healthy people across ages. Primed by a sample-barcoded 5' primer and a J-beta primer mix, a second PCR proceeded for about 6 to 12 cycles. TCRdb reprocessed the 5' RACE reads via MiXCR and lists one record per CDR3 protein. The table has over 1,500,000 distinct CDR3 sequences, 49% seen once. Germline V gene lookup returns CDR1 SGHRS and CDR2 YFSETQ. Trimming left V 4 bases short and J 4 bases short, with 12 bases between. The CDR3 has 14 residues. This TCR was sampled from a woman aged 35 to 49 in good health. The chain links TRBV5-1 to TRBJ2-1; D tentatively fits TRBD1 or TRBD2 (5 bases each). Sequencing was carried out using blood. The CDR3 is CASSDGTPYNEQFF. CDR3 nucleotides: TGCGCCAGCAGCGACGGGACCCCGTACAATGAGCAGTTCTTC. Full variable domain (rest looked up from reference TRBV5-1 and TRBJ2-1): KAGVTQTPRYLIKTRGQQVTLSCSPISGHRSVSWYQQTPGQGLQFLFEYFSETQRNKGNFPGRFSGRQFSNSRSEMNVSTLELGDSALYLCASSDGTPYNEQFFGPGTRLTVL.